This T cell receptor (beta chain) was identified during a study of blood T cells in healthy people across ages. Donors were systemically healthy Caucasian individuals from Russia aged roughly 6 to 100 years. Study observations and caveats: Donors of long life had a larger count of naive CD4+ cells and greater diversity than aged donors. There was no known CMV status for donors, so expanded clonotype changes were possibly confounded.

On this clonotype itself: Its antigen is unidentified.

Together with a sample-barcoded 5' primer, a J-beta primer mix was included in a second PCR lasting roughly 7 to 11 cycles. TCRdb re-called the 5' RACE reads through MiXCR, storing one row per CDR3 protein. In the table there are roughly 900,000 distinct CDR3 sequences, around 46% of which are singletons. The length of the CDR3 is 18 residues. After removal of 3 bases from V and 7 bases from J, the junction contained 11 bases not matched to a gene. In germline, CDR1 is SGHRS, CDR2 YFSETQ. The genes are TRBV5-1 and TRBJ2-1; 15 nucleotides agree with TRBD2. The sequencing sample was made of blood. The TCR originated in a man younger than 40 in good health. CDR3 nucleotide sequence: TGCGCCAGCAGCTGGGGGATCGGGACTAGCGGGGGGCTTAATGAGCAGTTCTTC. Its translation is CASSWGIGTSGGLNEQFF.